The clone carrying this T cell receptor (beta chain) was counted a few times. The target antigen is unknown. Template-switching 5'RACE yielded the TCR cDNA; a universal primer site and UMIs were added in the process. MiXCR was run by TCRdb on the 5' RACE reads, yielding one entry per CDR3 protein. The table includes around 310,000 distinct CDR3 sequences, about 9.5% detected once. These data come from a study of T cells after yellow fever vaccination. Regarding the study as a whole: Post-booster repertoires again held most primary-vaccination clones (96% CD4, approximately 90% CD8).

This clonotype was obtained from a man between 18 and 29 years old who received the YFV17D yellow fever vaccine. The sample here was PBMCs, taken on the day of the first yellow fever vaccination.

In DNA form, the CDR3 reads TGTGCCAGCAGCGCCACGCGGGGACAGTTAGGGGCACCCCTCCACTTT. As protein: CASSATRGQLGAPLHF. The chain combines TRBV9 with TRBJ1-6, with TRBD1 matching 7 bases. CDR1 is SGDLS and CDR2 is YYNGEE in the germline V gene. This CDR3 region has 16 residues. V was clipped by 3 bases and J by 11 bases; unmatched bases: 14. Full variable domain (remainder filled in from reference TRBV9 and TRBJ1-6): DSGVTQTPKHLITATGQRVTLRCSPRSGDLSVYWYQQSLDQGLQFLIQYYNGEERAKGNILERFSAQQFPDLHSELNLSSLELGDSALYFCASSATRGQLGAPLHFGNGTRLTVT.